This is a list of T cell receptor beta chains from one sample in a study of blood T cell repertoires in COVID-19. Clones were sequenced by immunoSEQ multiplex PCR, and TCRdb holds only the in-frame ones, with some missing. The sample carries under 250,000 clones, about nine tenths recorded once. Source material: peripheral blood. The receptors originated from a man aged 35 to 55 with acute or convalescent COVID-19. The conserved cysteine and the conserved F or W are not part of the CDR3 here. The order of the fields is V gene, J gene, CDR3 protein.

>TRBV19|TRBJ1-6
ASSKSDGGSPLH
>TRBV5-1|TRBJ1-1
ASSLDPGVNTEAF
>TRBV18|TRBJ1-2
ASSPPGTKGYT
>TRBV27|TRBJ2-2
ASRPPGGLLGELF
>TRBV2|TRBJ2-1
ASTSLSEGGSEQF
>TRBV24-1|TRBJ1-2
ATSDLEVGYT
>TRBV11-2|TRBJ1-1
ASSFQAGEAF
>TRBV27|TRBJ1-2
ASSFMGLGYGYT
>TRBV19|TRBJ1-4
ASMTPPGKLF
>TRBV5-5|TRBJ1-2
ASSGTANYGYT